This T cell receptor beta chain is drawn from a study of response to subunit inactivated influenza vaccine. Study-wide results and caveats: Authors proposed each seasonal influenza vaccination draws in few new T cells.

This clonotype has more than one count but fewer than ten. Its antigen is undetermined. This CDR3 has 16 residues. The V segment lost 3 bases and the J segment 2 bases; nucleotides outside the gene matches: 5. One entry per CDR3 protein results from TCRdb running MiXCR on the RT-PCR reads. The sample has around 650,000 distinct CDR3 sequences, 15% to 19% seen once. The source of this sequence is a man between 50 and 59 years old who received an inactivated influenza vaccine. The chain uses TRBV12-3 or TRBV12-4 and TRBJ2-1, with 9 bases fitting TRBD2. Sequenced here: PBMCs from blood, sampled about 11 days after vaccination. CDR3 sequence: CASSFSASGAYNEQFF. CDR3 DNA: TGTGCCAGCAGTTTTTCGGCTAGCGGGGCCTACAATGAGCAGTTCTTC.